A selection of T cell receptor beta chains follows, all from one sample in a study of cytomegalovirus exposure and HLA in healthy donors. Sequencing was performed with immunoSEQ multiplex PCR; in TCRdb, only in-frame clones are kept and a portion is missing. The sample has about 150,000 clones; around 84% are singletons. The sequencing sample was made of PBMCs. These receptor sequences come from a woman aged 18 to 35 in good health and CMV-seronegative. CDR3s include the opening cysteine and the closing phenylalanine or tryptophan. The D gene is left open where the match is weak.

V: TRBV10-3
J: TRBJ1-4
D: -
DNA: TGTGCCATCAAGCAGGGAATGGGGGAAAAACTGTTTTTT
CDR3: CAIKQGMGEKLFF

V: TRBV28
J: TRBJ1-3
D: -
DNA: TGTGCCAGCAGTTTGGCGGCACGGTTCTCTGGAAACACCATATATTTT
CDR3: CASSLAARFSGNTIYF

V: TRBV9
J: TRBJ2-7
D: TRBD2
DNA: TGTGCCAGCAGCGTTAATAGCGGGGGGGCCTACGAGCAGTACTTC
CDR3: CASSVNSGGAYEQYF

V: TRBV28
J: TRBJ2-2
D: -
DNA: TGTGCCAGCACCACCTCAGTACCGGGGGTAAGGACCGGGGAGCTGTTTTTT
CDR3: CASTTSVPGVRTGELFF

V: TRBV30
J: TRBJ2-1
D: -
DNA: TGTGCCTGGATCCAGGCCTCCTACAATGAGCAGTTCTTC
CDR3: CAWIQASYNEQFF

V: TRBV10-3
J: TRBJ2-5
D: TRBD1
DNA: TGTGCCATCAGCGGGACAGGGGGCGAGACCCAGTACTTC
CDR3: CAISGTGGETQYF

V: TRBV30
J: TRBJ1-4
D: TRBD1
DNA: TGTGCCTGGCAACAGGGGTGGAATGAAAAACTGTTTTTT
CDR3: CAWQQGWNEKLFF

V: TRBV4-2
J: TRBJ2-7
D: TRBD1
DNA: TGTGCCAGCAGCCAAGCGGGTCCAGAGGACAGGGCCTACGAGCAGTACTTC
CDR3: CASSQAGPEDRAYEQYF

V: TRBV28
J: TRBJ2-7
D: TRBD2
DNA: TGTGCCAGCAGTTCCCTGTGGCGGGCAGCGGGAGGCCCGACCTACGAGCAGTACTTC
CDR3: CASSSLWRAAGGPTYEQYF

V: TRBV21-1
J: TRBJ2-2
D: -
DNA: TGTGCCAGCAGCAACTCCCGAACTAGCGGTTTAAAGGGGTGCAAAAACACCGGGGAGCTGTTTTTT
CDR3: CASSNSRTSGLKGCKNTGELFF

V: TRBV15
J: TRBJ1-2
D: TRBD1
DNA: TGTGCCACCAGCTCGAGGGACAGGGGGACCTTCGGGTATGGCTACACCTTC
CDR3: CATSSRDRGTFGYGYTF

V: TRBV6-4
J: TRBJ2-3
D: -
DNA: TGTGCCAGCAGTGAAATAGAAGGGGGGGCGGCAGATACGCAGTATTTT
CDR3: CASSEIEGGAADTQYF

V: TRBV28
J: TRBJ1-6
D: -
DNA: TGTGCCAGCAGTTTAGTCGGGGGACCAAATTCACCCCTCCACTTT
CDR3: CASSLVGGPNSPLHF

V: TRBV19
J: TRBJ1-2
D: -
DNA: TGTGCCAGTAGTATCCCCTCATATTGGGGGGATAATCAGGATGGCTACACCTTC
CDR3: CASSIPSYWGDNQDGYTF

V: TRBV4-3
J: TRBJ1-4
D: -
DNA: TGCGCCAGCAGCCAAGATAGACAGGTTAATGAAAAACTGTTTTTT
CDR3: CASSQDRQVNEKLFF

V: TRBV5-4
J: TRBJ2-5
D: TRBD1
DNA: TGTGCCAGCAGCTTGGTGGGACAGGGGAGCAAGACCCAGTACTTC
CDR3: CASSLVGQGSKTQYF

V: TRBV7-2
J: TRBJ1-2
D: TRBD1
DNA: TGTGCCAGCAGCTTAGCTGCGACAGGGAAGGGGAACTATGGCTACACCTTC
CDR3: CASSLAATGKGNYGYTF

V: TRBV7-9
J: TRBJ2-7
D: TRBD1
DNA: TGTGCCAGCAGCTTTTGGACAGGGGGAGACTACGAGCAGTACTTC
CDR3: CASSFWTGGDYEQYF

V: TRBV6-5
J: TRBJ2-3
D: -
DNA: TGTGCCAGCAGTTACTTCCTACGGGGAGATACGCAGTATTTT
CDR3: CASSYFLRGDTQYF

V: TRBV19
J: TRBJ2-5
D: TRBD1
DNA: TGTGCCACTGCTTGGAGCCAGGGGGAAGAGACCCAGTACTTC
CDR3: CATAWSQGEETQYF

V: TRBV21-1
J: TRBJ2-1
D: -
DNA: TGTGCCAGCAGTACTTTTGCTCGGACAGGGGACAATGAGCAGTTCTTC
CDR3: CASSTFARTGDNEQFF